The clone carrying this T cell receptor (beta chain) occurred once. The antigen remains undetermined. Germline and junction disagree at one end, which may indicate a read error. Intraepithelial and lamina propria lymphocytes were freed from processed graft tissue. This sample was taken from a study of graft-versus-host responses after intestinal transplantation. For the study at large: Tacrolimus and steroids were given for around 3 years to all recipients after anti-thymocyte globulin induction.

The V gene's germline CDR1 is MNHEY and CDR2 SVGAGI. The CDR3 is made up of 14 amino acids. Assay used: immunoSEQ multiplex PCR; TCRdb lists only in-frame clones, some missing. The sample consists of around 15,000 clones, 80% of them appearing once. Study-level results: Early after transplant, HvG clones declined as circulating GvH clones peaked. Among recipient marrow samples, GvH clones were found; some appeared first in ileum or blood.

The sequencing used ileum tissue, collected approximately 97 days after intestinal transplant. The sequence was collected from a human patient who received an intestinal transplant, so some T cells may come from the graft donor. The chain recombines TRBV6-5 with TRBJ2-1; D remains ambiguous. The CDR3 nucleotides are TGTGCCAGCAGTTACATGTGCGTACACAATGAGCAGCTCTTC. Protein: CASSYMCVHNEQLF.